This entry lists 28 T cell receptor beta chains sequenced from one sample in a study of blood T cell repertoires in COVID-19. Produced via immunoSEQ multiplex PCR; TCRdb's table is partial and in-frame only. The top ten hold 3% to 3.5% of the sample, which has over 200,000 clones, roughly nine tenths seen once. The specimen sequenced was PBMCs or T cells enriched from blood (not recorded which). The origin of the receptors is a woman in her 50s in a cohort exposed to, infected with or recovered from COVID-19 (not recorded which).

A few counts support this clone. CDR3 protein: CASSPGLAGVLDTQYF. CDR3 bases: TGTGCCAGCAGTCCTGGACTAGCGGGGGTCCTAGATACGCAGTATTTT. The chain links TRBV27 to TRBJ2-3, with 13 bases matching TRBD2. Germline V gene lookup returns CDR1 MNHEY and CDR2 SMNVEV (reference sequence). The ends lost 5 bases at V and 5 bases at J; junction bases unmatched: 7. This CDR3 has 16 amino acids.

This clone has a handful of counts. The chain has TRBV6-5 and TRBJ1-5; the D is unclear. The germline gives CDR1 MNHEY, CDR2 SVGAGI. The CDR3 has 13 amino acids. Trimming shortened V by 8 bases and J by 1 base, and 9 bases separated the two germline ends. The CDR3 is CASRPRSNQPQHF. The CDR3 nucleotides are TGTGCCAGCCGTCCGAGGAGCAATCAGCCCCAGCATTTT.

The rearrangement uses TRBV5-6 and TRBJ2-7, with no clear D. This CDR3 contains 15 residues. Germline CDR1 is SGHDT and CDR2 is YYEEEE. V was trimmed by 0 bases and J by 9 bases, leaving 19 bases between them. CDR3 region: CASSLDPSQPNGQYF. The CDR3 bases are TGTGCCAGCAGCTTGGACCCCTCCCAACCCAACGGGCAGTACTTC.

The V and J genes are TRBV20-1 and TRBJ2-7; TRBD1 matches at 11 bases. V shed 3 bases, J shed 3 bases, and the junction held 7 bases outside the gene matches. The CDR3 spans 15 residues. Germline lookup yields CDR1 DFQATT and CDR2 SNEGSKA (reference sequence). Written as DNA, the CDR3 is TGCAGTGCTAGTAGAGGGACAGGGGGAATCTACGAGCAGTACTTC. Its protein product is CSASRGTGGIYEQYF.

The rearrangement uses TRBV7-3 and TRBJ2-2; 8 bases are a match to TRBD1. With 5 bases clipped from V and 0 bases from J, the junction kept 5 bases outside the gene matches. This CDR3 comprises 16 residues. Germline CDR1 and CDR2: SGHTA and FQGTGA. This CDR3 is CASSPRTGTNTGELFF. The DNA of the CDR3 is TGTGCCAGCAGCCCCCGGACAGGGACGAACACCGGGGAGCTGTTTTTT.

The gene calls are TRBV27 and TRBJ1-4, with TRBD1 matching over 9 bases. CDR1 is MNHEY and CDR2 is SMNVEV in the germline V gene (reference sequence). With 4 bases clipped from V and 7 bases from J, the junction kept 4 bases outside the gene matches. The CDR3 has 14 amino acids. The CDR3: CASSSATGGEKLFF. The DNA for the CDR3 is TGTGCCAGCAGTTCCGCGACAGGGGGTGAAAAACTGTTTTTT.

The chain employs TRBV3-1 (or the pseudogene TRBV3-2) and TRBJ2-7, with D uncertain. Between the trimmed V and J ends, which lost 4 bases and 3 bases, there was a span of 13 bases. Germline V gives CDR1 LGHDT, CDR2 YNNKEL (reference sequence). This CDR3 is 14 amino acids long. Here the CDR3 DNA reads TGTGCCAGCAGCCCCCGACGGAGCAGCTACGAGCAGTACTTC. It is translated as CASSPRRSSYEQYF.

In its sample, this clone was seen once. This chain connects TRBV6-6 to TRBJ1-4, with TRBD1 matching over 9 bases. With V trimmed by 6 bases and J by 7 bases, 6 bases remained unmatched. The CDR3 extends over 14 amino acids. CDR1 is MNHNY, CDR2 SVGAGI, per germline (reference sequence). DNA for the CDR3: TGTGCCAGCAGCCTGGGACAGGGTTTTGAAAAACTGTTTTTT. Amino acids: CASSLGQGFEKLFF.

CDR3 loop: CASNGAAQETQYF. In DNA, the CDR3 is TGTGCCAGCAATGGGGCAGCACAAGAGACCCAGTACTTC. This chain links TRBV5-4 with TRBJ2-5, with D maybe TRBD1 (5 bases). Germline-derived CDR1 and CDR2 are SGHNT and YYREEE (reference sequence). V was shortened by 6 bases and J by 2 bases, with 11 bases between the two germline ends. This CDR3 comprises 13 residues.

The gene calls are TRBV18 and TRBJ1-6, with 8 bases identical to TRBD1. V shed 3 bases and J 10 bases; nucleotides not matched to a gene: 5. Germline loops: CDR1 KGHSH, CDR2 LQKENI. The CDR3 has 14 amino acids. CDR3: CASSPGQGPSPLHF. CDR3 sequence (DNA): TGTGCCAGCTCACCCGGACAGGGTCCCTCACCCCTCCACTTT. The variable domain in full, completed from reference TRBV18 and TRBJ1-6, reads NAGVMQNPRHLVRRRGQEARLRCSPMKGHSHVYWYRQLPEEGLKFMVYLQKENIIDESGMPKERFSAEFPKEGPSILRIQQVVRGDSAAYFCASSPGQGPSPLHFGNGTRLTVT.

This clone appeared a single time. The rearrangement uses TRBV7-2 and TRBJ2-1; D is uncertain. CDR3 length: 13 residues. The germline V and J ends were trimmed by 6 bases and 6 bases, with 12 bases remaining between them. CDR1 and CDR2 (germline): SGHTA, FQGNSA. CDR3 bases: TGTGCCAGCAGGTCTAGAATGGGCAATGAGCAGTTCTTC. Amino acid sequence: CASRSRMGNEQFF.

This clone was seen a single time. The J gene is TRBJ1-2, the V gene TRBV28; 10 bases match TRBD1. The CDR3 runs 20 residues. The junction had 23 bases not matched to a gene; V was cut back by 6 bases and J by 4 bases. Germline assignment: CDR1 MDHEN and CDR2 SYDVKM. CDR3 residues: CASSSRARAAWDRGVYGYTF. The CDR3 DNA reads as TGTGCCAGCAGCTCCAGGGCCCGGGCAGCCTGGGACAGGGGAGTCTATGGCTACACCTTC.

The V and J genes are TRBV19 and TRBJ1-1, with TRBD1 matching 9 bases. Germline assignment: CDR1 LNHDA and CDR2 SQIVND (reference sequence). J gave up 0 bases and V 5 bases, and 4 bases lay outside the gene matches. The CDR3 covers 15 residues. Here the CDR3 reads CASSHTGGLNTEAFF. DNA for the CDR3: TGTGCCAGTAGTCATACAGGGGGCTTGAACACTGAAGCTTTCTTT. Filled out from reference TRBV19 and TRBJ1-1, the complete variable domain reads DGGITQSPKYLFRKEGQNVTLSCEQNLNHDAMYWYRQDPGQGLRLIYYSQIVNDFQKGDIAEGYSVSREKKESFPLTVTSAQKNPTAFYLCASSHTGGLNTEAFFGQGTRLTVV.

The chain uses TRBV11-2 and TRBJ2-3; 7 nucleotides agree with TRBD2. Germline CDR1 is SGHAT and CDR2 is FQNNGV. With 6 bases clipped from V and 2 bases from J, the junction kept 14 bases outside the gene matches. The CDR3 sequence is 17 residues long. The DNA of the CDR3 is TGTGCCAGCAGGGTACTAGAAGGCGGGGACTACACAGATACGCAGTATTTT. This codes for CASRVLEGGDYTDTQYF.

J is TRBJ2-3 and V is TRBV15; 7 bases are shared with TRBD2. Germline values: CDR1 LNHNV, CDR2 YYDKDF (reference sequence). The CDR3 totals 18 residues. The ends lost 4 bases at V and 2 bases at J; junction bases unmatched: 15. As DNA, the CDR3 is TGTGCCACCAGCAAGTCCGGGGGAGGGATATCTCCCACAGATACGCAGTATTTT. Translating gives CATSKSGGGISPTDTQYF.

In nucleotides, the CDR3 is TGTGCCAGCAGCGCGTATCAGGGTTTAGGCTATGGCTACACCTTC. Translated: CASSAYQGLGYGYTF. The V and J genes are TRBV9 and TRBJ1-2; tentatively, D is TRBD1 (5 bases). Germline V gives CDR1 SGDLS, CDR2 YYNGEE. This CDR3 is 15 amino acids long. V lost 3 bases, J lost 4 bases, and 16 bases lay in between.

This chain joins TRBV7-2 and TRBJ2-7; 7 nucleotides align to TRBD1. The CDR3 length is 14 residues. The J segment lost 2 bases and the V segment lost 5 bases, leaving 6 bases of the junction unmatched. Germline loops: CDR1 SGHTA, CDR2 FQGNSA. The DNA for the CDR3 is TGTGCCAGCAGCCCAGGGGGTATGACCTACGAGCAGTACTTC. Protein product: CASSPGGMTYEQYF.

The chain carries TRBV2 and TRBJ1-4; D is uncertain. V lost 6 bases and J lost 8, with 10 bases in between. The CDR3 loop spans 12 amino acids. CDR1 SNHLY and CDR2 FYNNEI come from the germline V gene. The CDR3 loop is CASRVALEKLFF. In DNA form, the CDR3 reads TGTGCCAGCAGGGTGGCCCTGGAAAAACTGTTTTTT.

This chain uses TRBV6-2 or TRBV6-3 with TRBJ1-3, with TRBD1 identical over 8 bases. Germline V gene lookup returns CDR1 MNHEY and CDR2 SVGEGT. The CDR3 consists of 16 residues. V trimming: 6 bases; J trimming: 0 bases; junction bases outside the gene matches: 7. The CDR3 bases are TGTGCCAGCAGCTTGGACAGGGTGGACTCTGGAAACACCATATATTTT. Amino acid sequence: CASSLDRVDSGNTIYF.

The chain combines TRBV29-1 with TRBJ1-2; 8 positions match TRBD1. J gave up 4 bases and V 6 bases, and 7 bases lay outside the gene matches. Germline V gene sequence: CDR1 SQVTM, CDR2 ANQGSEA. CDR3 length equals 13 residues. The DNA of the CDR3 is TGCAGCGTCCAACTCGGGACAGGCTATGGCTACACCTTC. Translation: CSVQLGTGYGYTF.

The V gene is TRBV28, the J gene TRBJ2-7, with TRBD1 matching over 8 bases. The CDR3 loop spans 17 amino acids. With V trimmed by 4 bases and J by 0 bases, 11 bases remained unmatched. CDR1 and CDR2 from the germline V gene are MDHEN and SYDVKM. Here the CDR3 reads CASSSPSDRAGSYEQYF. The CDR3 nucleotides are TGTGCCAGCAGTTCCCCCTCGGACAGGGCGGGCTCCTACGAGCAGTACTTC.

The chain joins TRBV3-1 (or the pseudogene TRBV3-2) to TRBJ1-1, with a tentative D call TRBD1 (6 bases). This CDR3 is built from 12 residues. With 6 bases removed from V and 3 bases from J, the gap between germline ends came to 8 bases. Germline-derived CDR1 and CDR2 are LGHDT and YNNKEL (reference sequence). In nucleotides, the CDR3 is TGTGCCAGCAGGGACAGATACACTGAAGCTTTCTTT. Its translation: CASRDRYTEAFF.

The genes are TRBV23-1 and TRBJ2-7, with 7 bases lining up with TRBD1. TRBV23-1 is recorded as an ORF, its role being uncertain. The junction had 13 bases not matched to a gene; V was cut back by 9 bases and J by 2 bases. This CDR3 is 15 amino acids long. The CDR3 DNA is TGCGCCAGGGACCACAGGGGATCTAAAGCCTACGAGCAGTACTTC. Encoded protein: CARDHRGSKAYEQYF.

This chain uses TRBV9 with TRBJ1-2; D gene ambiguous. V was clipped by 0 bases and J by 4 bases, with 7 bases between them. Per germline, CDR1 SGDLS and CDR2 YYNGEE. The CDR3 has 13 amino acids. The CDR3 DNA reads as TGTGCCAGCAGCGTAGATTCCGGCTATGGCTACACCTTC. It yields the protein CASSVDSGYGYTF.

The chain couples TRBV7-9 to TRBJ1-1; 9 nucleotides line up with TRBD1. This CDR3 has 17 residues. V lost 4 bases and J lost 0; bases outside the gene matches: 9. Germline values: CDR1 SEHNR, CDR2 FQNEAQ (reference sequence). The CDR3 DNA reads TGTGCCAGCAGCTCATTGGGGACAGGGAGAATGAACACTGAAGCTTTCTTT. This translates into CASSSLGTGRMNTEAFF.

The chain carries TRBV24-1 and TRBJ1-4; TRBD1 might be the D (6 bases). The V gene's germline CDR1 is KGHDR and CDR2 SFDVKD. With 9 bases removed from V and 3 bases from J, the gap between germline ends came to 13 bases. This CDR3 has 14 amino acids. The CDR3 coding sequence is TGTGCCACCGTGGAACAGGGATCTAATGAAAAACTGTTTTTT. Residues: CATVEQGSNEKLFF.

The chain recombines TRBV28 with TRBJ1-2; the D gene is possibly TRBD1 (6 bases). There are 12 residues in the CDR3. In germline, CDR1 is MDHEN, CDR2 SYDVKM. V was pared by 8 bases and J by 4 bases, with 11 bases between. CDR3 nucleotides: TGTGCCAGCGGGGGGGCCAGCTATGGCTACACCTTC. Its protein product is CASGGASYGYTF.

This sequence joins TRBV30 and TRBJ2-6; D is perhaps TRBD1 (5 bases). This CDR3 contains 17 residues. Germline lookup yields CDR1 GTSNPN and CDR2 SVGIG (reference sequence). V was shortened by 3 bases and J by 1 base, with 16 bases between the two germline ends. The CDR3 nucleotides read TGTGCCTGGAGCCCCGGGCCAGGGTGGTCTGGGGCCAACGTCCTGACTTTC. It codes for CAWSPGPGWSGANVLTF.